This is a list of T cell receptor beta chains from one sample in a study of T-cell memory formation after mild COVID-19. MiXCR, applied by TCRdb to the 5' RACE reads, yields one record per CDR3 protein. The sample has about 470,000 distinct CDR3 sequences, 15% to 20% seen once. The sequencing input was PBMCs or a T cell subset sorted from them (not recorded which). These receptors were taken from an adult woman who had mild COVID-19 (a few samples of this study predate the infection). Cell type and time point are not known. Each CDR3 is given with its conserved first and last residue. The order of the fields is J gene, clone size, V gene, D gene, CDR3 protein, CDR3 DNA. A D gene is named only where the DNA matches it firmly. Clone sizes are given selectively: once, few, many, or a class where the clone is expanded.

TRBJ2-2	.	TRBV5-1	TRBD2	CASSKGGLAGGDTGELFF	TGCGCCAGCTCAAAGGGGGGACTAGCGGGAGGCGACACCGGGGAGCTGTTTTTT
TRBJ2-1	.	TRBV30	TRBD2	CAWSGGRTSGKAYNEQFF	TGTGCCTGGAGCGGGGGCCGTACTAGCGGGAAAGCCTACAATGAGCAGTTCTTC
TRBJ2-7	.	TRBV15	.	CATSIPGLSYEQYF	TGTGCCACCAGCATACCAGGTCTCTCCTACGAGCAGTACTTC
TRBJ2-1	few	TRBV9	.	CASSVDGIGNEQFF	TGTGCCAGCAGCGTAGACGGGATTGGGAATGAGCAGTTCTTC
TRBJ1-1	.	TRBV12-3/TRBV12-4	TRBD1	CASTITGVAFF	TGTGCCAGCACTATAACAGGGGTGGCTTTCTTT
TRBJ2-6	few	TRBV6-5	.	CASSYEAPGANVLTF	TGTGCCAGCAGTTACGAGGCCCCTGGGGCCAACGTCCTGACTTTC
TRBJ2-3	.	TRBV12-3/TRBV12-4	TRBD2	CASTLAGSTDTQYF	TGTGCCAGCACCCTAGCGGGGAGCACAGATACGCAGTATTTT
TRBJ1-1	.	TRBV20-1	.	CSAGRRGRTEAFF	TGCAGTGCTGGAAGGAGGGGAAGAACTGAAGCTTTCTTT
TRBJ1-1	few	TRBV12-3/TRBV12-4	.	CASTPGGWNTEAFF	TGTGCCAGCACCCCCGGGGGTTGGAACACTGAAGCTTTCTTT
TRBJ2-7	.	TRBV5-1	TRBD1	CASSLARGTGSYEQYF	TGCGCCAGCAGCTTGGCCCGGGGGACAGGTAGTTACGAGCAGTACTTC
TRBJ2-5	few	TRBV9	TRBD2	CASSVAWGLAGAQYF	TGTGCCAGCAGCGTAGCTTGGGGACTAGCGGGGGCTCAGTACTTC
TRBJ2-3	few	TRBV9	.	CASSVRDTQYF	TGTGCCAGCAGCGTTCGAGATACGCAGTATTTT
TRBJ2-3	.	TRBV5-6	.	CASGQIGGSTDTQYF	TGTGCCAGCGGCCAAATAGGGGGGAGCACAGATACGCAGTATTTT
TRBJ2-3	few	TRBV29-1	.	CSVHRDITDTQYF	TGCAGCGTACACCGGGACATCACAGATACGCAGTATTTT
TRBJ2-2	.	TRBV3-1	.	CASSQPFTGELFF	TGTGCCAGCAGCCAACCTTTCACCGGGGAGCTGTTTTTT
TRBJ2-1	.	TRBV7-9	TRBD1	CASSPSDRDHYNEQFF	TGTGCCAGCAGCCCCTCAGACAGGGACCATTACAATGAGCAGTTCTTC
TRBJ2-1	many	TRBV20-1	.	CSARHTGARSEQFF	TGCAGTGCTAGGCATACGGGGGCGCGGAGTGAGCAGTTCTTC
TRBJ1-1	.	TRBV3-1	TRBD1	CASSQEPGGTEAFF	TGTGCCAGCAGCCAGGAACCAGGGGGCACTGAAGCTTTCTTT
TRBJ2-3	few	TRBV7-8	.	CASSPSRGTRTDTQYF	TGTGCCAGCAGCCCTTCACGGGGGACGCGCACAGATACGCAGTATTTT
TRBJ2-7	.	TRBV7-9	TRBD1	CASSSSGTGGNSYEQYF	TGTGCCAGCAGCTCCTCTGGGACAGGGGGGAATTCCTACGAGCAGTACTTC
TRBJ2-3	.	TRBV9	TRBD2	CASSLASGEVADTQYF	TGTGCCAGCAGCCTAGCTAGCGGGGAAGTGGCAGATACGCAGTATTTT
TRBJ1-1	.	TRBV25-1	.	CASSVTGLGNTEAFF	TGTGCCAGCAGTGTTACAGGGTTGGGGAACACTGAAGCTTTCTTT
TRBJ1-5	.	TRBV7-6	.	CASSWGPRAFDQPQHF	TGTGCCAGCAGCTGGGGTCCAAGGGCATTCGATCAGCCCCAGCATTTT
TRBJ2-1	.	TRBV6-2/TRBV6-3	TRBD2	CASVTSGTNEQFF	TGTGCCAGCGTGACTAGCGGGACCAATGAGCAGTTCTTC
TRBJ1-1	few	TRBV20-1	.	CSARRGGSNTEAFF	TGCAGTGCTAGACGGGGAGGGTCGAACACTGAAGCTTTCTTT
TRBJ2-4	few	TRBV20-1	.	CSASRGAKNIQYF	TGCAGTGCTTCCCGGGGTGCCAAAAACATTCAGTACTTC
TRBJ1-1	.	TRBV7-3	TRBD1	CASSSTGGATEAFF	TGTGCCAGCAGCTCGACAGGGGGAGCGACTGAAGCTTTCTTT
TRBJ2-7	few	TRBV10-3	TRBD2	CAISAGLAGAHEQYF	TGTGCCATCAGTGCGGGACTAGCGGGAGCCCACGAGCAGTACTTC
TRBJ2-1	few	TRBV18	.	CASSPGRRQYNEQFF	TGTGCCAGCTCACCGGGACGTAGACAATACAATGAGCAGTTCTTC
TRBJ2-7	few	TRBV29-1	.	CSVVGAGVSYEQYF	TGCAGCGTTGTAGGAGCGGGTGTCTCCTACGAGCAGTACTTC
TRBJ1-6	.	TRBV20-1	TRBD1	CSALRDRDNSPLHF	TGCAGTGCTCTCCGGGACAGGGATAATTCACCCCTCCACTTT
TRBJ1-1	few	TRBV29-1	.	CSVEDGDRTEAFF	TGCAGCGTTGAAGACGGAGACAGGACTGAAGCTTTCTTT
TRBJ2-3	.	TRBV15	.	CATSRGWGNTDTQYF	TGTGCCACCAGCAGAGGATGGGGCAACACAGATACGCAGTATTTT
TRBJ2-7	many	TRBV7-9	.	CASSLAGQFHEQYF	TGTGCCAGCAGCTTAGCCGGACAGTTCCACGAGCAGTACTTC
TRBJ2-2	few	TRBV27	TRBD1	CASSLVGQGTRDTGELFF	TGTGCCAGCAGTTTAGTCGGACAGGGGACGAGAGACACCGGGGAGCTGTTTTTT
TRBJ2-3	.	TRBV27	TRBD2	CASSSPMGLAGTRTDTQYF	TGTGCCAGCAGTTCCCCCATGGGACTAGCGGGGACTCGGACAGATACGCAGTATTTT
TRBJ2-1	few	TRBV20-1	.	CSAFPSVYNEQFF	TGCAGTGCTTTCCCTTCTGTATACAATGAGCAGTTCTTC
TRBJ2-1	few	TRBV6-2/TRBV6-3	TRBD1	CASNFRTGYNEQFF	TGTGCCAGCAACTTCCGGACAGGCTACAATGAGCAGTTCTTC
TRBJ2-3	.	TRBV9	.	CASSVTEGQGDTQYF	TGTGCCAGCAGCGTCACAGAGGGACAAGGAGATACGCAGTATTTT
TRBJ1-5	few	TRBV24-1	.	CATSEAPGSSNQPQHF	TGTGCCACCAGTGAGGCTCCAGGGTCAAGCAATCAGCCCCAGCATTTT
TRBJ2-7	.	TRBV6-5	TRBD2	CASSYSGGRDGQYF	TGTGCCAGCAGTTACTCGGGAGGGCGGGACGGGCAGTACTTC
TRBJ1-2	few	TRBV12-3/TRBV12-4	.	CASTRDKTFYGYTF	TGTGCCAGCACGAGGGACAAAACATTTTATGGCTACACCTTC
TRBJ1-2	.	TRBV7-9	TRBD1	CASSSRQGRYGYTF	TGTGCCAGCAGCTCTAGACAGGGGCGATATGGCTACACCTTC
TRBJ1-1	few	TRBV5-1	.	CASSLRPLRRNTEAFF	TGCGCCAGCAGCTTGAGGCCACTTAGGCGGAACACTGAAGCTTTCTTT
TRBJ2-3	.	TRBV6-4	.	CASSDMQGTDTQYF	TGTGCCAGCAGTGACATGCAGGGCACAGATACGCAGTATTTT
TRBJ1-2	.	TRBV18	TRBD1	CASSASGTDNYGYTF	TGTGCCAGCTCAGCCTCCGGGACAGATAACTATGGCTACACCTTC
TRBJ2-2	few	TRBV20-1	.	CSARRNTGELFF	TGCAGTGCTCGAAGGAACACCGGGGAGCTGTTTTTT
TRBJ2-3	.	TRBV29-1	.	CSVARTGDTQYF	TGCAGCGTAGCAAGGACGGGAGATACGCAGTATTTT
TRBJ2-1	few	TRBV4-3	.	CASSQDRNLDEQFF	TGCGCCAGCAGCCAAGATAGGAATCTGGATGAGCAGTTCTTC
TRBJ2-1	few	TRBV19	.	CASSIKGRSYNEQFF	TGTGCCAGTAGTATTAAGGGACGCTCCTACAATGAGCAGTTCTTC
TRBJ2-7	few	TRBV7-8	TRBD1	CASSLYRRQDRVHEQYF	TGTGCCAGCAGCTTGTATAGGCGACAGGACAGGGTCCACGAGCAGTACTTC
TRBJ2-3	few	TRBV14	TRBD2	CASSKGPGGRTDTQYF	TGTGCCAGCAGTAAAGGTCCCGGCGGGAGGACAGATACGCAGTATTTT
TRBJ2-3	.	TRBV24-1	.	CATSDLHSTDTQYF	TGTGCCACCAGTGATCTACATAGCACAGATACGCAGTATTTT
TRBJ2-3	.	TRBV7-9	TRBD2	CASSSTSEGWRYF	TGTGCCAGCAGCTCGACTAGCGAGGGGTGGAGGTATTTT
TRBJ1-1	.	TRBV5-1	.	CASSLGQTITEAFF	TGCGCCAGCAGCTTGGGACAGACTATCACTGAAGCTTTCTTT